This T cell receptor (beta chain) comes out of a study of T-cell reconstitution after alpha-beta-depleted transplantation in children. Comment on this clonotype: Antigen: not known.

Unique molecular identifiers were used to barcode this TCRbeta library. TCRdb analysed the PCR reads with MiXCR anew, one entry per CDR3 protein. The table lists about 110,000 distinct CDR3 sequences, about 21% of them singletons. General observations from the study: Counts and diversity of T cells one year after transplant came mostly from newly produced T cells. Certain patients had high TCRbeta diversity at day 60, and it came from recipient T cells and thymic progenitors that survived. Two months or so post-transplant, alpha-beta T cells reportedly derived from several hundred expanded graft clones.

Germline assignment: CDR1 SQVTM and CDR2 ANQGSEA. This CDR3 is 13 amino acids long. After removal of 5 bases from V and 6 bases from J, the junction contained 6 bases not matched to a gene. J is TRBJ2-1 and V is TRBV29-1; 8 bases match TRBD2. The input for sequencing was PBMCs, mostly from graft donor cells, taken 180 days after TCRalphabeta/CD19-depleted stem cell transplant. The TCR was taken from a male patient aged 2-10 years who had a stem cell transplant for chronic granulomatous disease, so the T cells may come from the graft donor. The chain's CDR3 is CSVRLLAVNEQFF. CDR3 in DNA: TGCAGCGTTCGCCTACTAGCGGTCAATGAGCAGTTCTTC.